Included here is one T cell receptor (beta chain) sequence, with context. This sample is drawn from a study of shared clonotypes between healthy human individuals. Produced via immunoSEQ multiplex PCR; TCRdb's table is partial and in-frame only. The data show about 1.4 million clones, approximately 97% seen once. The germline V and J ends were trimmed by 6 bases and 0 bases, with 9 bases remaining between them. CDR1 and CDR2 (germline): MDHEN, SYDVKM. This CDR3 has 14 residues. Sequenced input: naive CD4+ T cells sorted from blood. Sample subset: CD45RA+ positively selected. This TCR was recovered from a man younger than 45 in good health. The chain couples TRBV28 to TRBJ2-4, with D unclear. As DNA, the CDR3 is TGTGCCAGCAGCCTTCGACCAGCCAAAAACATTCAGTACTTC. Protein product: CASSLRPAKNIQYF.